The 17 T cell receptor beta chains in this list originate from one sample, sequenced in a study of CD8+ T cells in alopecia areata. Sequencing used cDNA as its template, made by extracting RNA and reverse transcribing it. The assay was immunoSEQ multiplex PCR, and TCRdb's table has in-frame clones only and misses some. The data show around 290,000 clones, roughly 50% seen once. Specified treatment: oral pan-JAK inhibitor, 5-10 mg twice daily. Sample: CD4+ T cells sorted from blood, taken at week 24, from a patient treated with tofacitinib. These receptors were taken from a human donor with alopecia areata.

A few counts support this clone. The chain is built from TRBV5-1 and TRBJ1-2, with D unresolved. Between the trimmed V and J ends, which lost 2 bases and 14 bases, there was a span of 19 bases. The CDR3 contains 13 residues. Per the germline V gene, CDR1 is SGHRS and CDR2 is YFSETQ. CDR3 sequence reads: CASSFGERGLETF. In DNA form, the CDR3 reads TGCGCCAGCAGCTTTGGCGAGAGAGGTCTAGAAACCTTC.

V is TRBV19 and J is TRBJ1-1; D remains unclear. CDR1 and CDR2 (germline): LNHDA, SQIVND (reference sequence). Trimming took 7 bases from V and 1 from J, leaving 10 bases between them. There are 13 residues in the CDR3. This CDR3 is CASTRTANTEAFF. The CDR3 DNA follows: TGTGCCAGTACCCGAACAGCGAACACTGAAGCTTTCTTT.

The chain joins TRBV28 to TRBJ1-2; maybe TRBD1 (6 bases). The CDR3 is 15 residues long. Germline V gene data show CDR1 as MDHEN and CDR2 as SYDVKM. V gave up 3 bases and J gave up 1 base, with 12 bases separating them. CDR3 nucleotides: TGTGCCAGCAGTTTTACAGGGCTGAGTAACTATGGCTACACCTTC. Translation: CASSFTGLSNYGYTF.

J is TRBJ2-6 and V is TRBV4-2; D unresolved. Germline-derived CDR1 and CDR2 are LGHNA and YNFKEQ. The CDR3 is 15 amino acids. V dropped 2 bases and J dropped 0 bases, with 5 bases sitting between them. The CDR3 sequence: CASSQLISGANVLTF. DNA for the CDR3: TGTGCCAGCAGCCAACTTATCTCTGGGGCCAACGTCCTGACTTTC.

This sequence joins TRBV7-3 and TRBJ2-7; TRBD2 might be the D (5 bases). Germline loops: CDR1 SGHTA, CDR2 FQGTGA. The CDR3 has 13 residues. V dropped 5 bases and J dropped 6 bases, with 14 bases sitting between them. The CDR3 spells CASSPYPGSEQYF. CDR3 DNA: TGTGCCAGCAGCCCCTACCCGGGGTCCGAGCAGTACTTC.

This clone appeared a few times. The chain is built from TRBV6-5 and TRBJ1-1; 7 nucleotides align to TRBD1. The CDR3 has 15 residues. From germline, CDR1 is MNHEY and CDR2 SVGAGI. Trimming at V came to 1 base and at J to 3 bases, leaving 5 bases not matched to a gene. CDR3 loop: CASSYLGQLDTEAFF. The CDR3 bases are TGTGCCAGCAGTTACTTGGGACAGTTGGACACTGAAGCTTTCTTT.

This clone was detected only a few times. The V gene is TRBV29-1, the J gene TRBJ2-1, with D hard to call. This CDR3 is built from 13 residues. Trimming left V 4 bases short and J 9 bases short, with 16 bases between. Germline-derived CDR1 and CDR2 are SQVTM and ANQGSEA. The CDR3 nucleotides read TGCAGCGTTGCTCCTCTCACACGCGGTGAGCAGTTCTTC. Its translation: CSVAPLTRGEQFF.

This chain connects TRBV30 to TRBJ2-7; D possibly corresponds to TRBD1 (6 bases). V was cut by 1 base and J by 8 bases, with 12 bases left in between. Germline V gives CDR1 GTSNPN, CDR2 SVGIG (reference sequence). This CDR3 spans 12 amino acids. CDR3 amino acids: CAWSAQGPKQYF. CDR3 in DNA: TGTGCCTGGAGTGCTCAGGGGCCCAAGCAGTACTTC.

The DNA for the CDR3 is TGCAGCGGGACGGGGTACAATGAGCAGTTCTTC. Residues: CSGTGYNEQFF. The rearrangement uses TRBV29-1 and TRBJ2-1; weak D call: TRBD2 (5 bases). V shed 7 bases and J shed 4 bases, with 8 bases lying between them. Germline V gene sequence: CDR1 SQVTM, CDR2 ANQGSEA. The CDR3 loop spans 11 amino acids.

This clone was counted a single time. The CDR3 loop reads CASSQDRSTDTQYF. The CDR3 nucleotides read TGTGCCAGCAGTCAGGACAGGAGCACAGATACGCAGTATTTT. The V and J genes are TRBV2 and TRBJ2-3, with 7 bases identical to TRBD1. J lost 0 bases, V lost 5 bases, and 2 bases had no gene match. The CDR3 spans 14 residues. CDR1 is SNHLY, CDR2 FYNNEI, per germline.

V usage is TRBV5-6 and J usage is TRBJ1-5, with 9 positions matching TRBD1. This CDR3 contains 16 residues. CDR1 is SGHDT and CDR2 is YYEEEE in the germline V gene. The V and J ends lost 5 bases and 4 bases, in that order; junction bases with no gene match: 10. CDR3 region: CASSPGTGLGNQPQHF. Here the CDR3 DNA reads TGTGCCAGCAGTCCCGGGACAGGGTTAGGGAATCAGCCCCAGCATTTT.

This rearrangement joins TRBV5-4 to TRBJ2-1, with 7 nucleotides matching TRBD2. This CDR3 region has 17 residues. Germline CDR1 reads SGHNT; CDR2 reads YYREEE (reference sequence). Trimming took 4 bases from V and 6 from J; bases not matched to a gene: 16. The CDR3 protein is CASSPGVARGGTNEQFF. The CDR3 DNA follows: TGTGCCAGCAGCCCGGGGGTTGCGCGCGGGGGAACCAATGAGCAGTTCTTC.

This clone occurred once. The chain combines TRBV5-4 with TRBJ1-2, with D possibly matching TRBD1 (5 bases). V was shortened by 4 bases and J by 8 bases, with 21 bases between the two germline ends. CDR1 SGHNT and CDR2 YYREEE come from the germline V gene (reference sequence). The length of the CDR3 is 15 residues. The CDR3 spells CASSPNPGNPGGYTF. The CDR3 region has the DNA TGTGCCAGCAGCCCCAACCCAGGGAACCCAGGCGGCTACACCTTC.

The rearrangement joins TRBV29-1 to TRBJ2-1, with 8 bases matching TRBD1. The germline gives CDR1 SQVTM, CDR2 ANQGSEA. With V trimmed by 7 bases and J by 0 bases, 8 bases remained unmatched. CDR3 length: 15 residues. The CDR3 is CSAATGEPSYNEQFF. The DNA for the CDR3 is TGCAGCGCAGCGACAGGGGAACCCTCCTACAATGAGCAGTTCTTC.

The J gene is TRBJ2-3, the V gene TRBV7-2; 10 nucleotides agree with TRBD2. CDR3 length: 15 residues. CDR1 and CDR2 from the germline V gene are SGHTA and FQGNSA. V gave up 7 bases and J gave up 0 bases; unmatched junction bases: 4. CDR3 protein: CASTSAGGSTDTQYF. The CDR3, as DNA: TGTGCCAGCACCTCAGCGGGGGGGAGCACAGATACGCAGTATTTT.

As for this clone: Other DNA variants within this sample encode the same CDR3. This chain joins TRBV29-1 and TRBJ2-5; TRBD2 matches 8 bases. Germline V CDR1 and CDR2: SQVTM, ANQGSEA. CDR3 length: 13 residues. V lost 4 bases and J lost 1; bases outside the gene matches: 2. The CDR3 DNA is TGCAGCGTTGCCAGCGGGGGCCAAGAGACCCAGTACTTC. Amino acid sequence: CSVASGGQETQYF.

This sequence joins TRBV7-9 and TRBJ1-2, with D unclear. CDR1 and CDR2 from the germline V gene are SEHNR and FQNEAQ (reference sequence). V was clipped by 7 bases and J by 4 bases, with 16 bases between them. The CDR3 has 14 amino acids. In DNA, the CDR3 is TGTGCCAGCACCCCGGACCTTTTTCTCTATGGCTACACCTTC. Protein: CASTPDLFLYGYTF. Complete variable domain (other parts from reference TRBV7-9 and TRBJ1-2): DTGVSQNPRHKITKRGQNVTFRCDPISEHNRLYWYRQTLGQGPEFLTYFQNEAQLEKSRLLSDRFSAERPKGSFSTLEIQRTEQGDSAMYLCASTPDLFLYGYTFGSGTRLTVV.